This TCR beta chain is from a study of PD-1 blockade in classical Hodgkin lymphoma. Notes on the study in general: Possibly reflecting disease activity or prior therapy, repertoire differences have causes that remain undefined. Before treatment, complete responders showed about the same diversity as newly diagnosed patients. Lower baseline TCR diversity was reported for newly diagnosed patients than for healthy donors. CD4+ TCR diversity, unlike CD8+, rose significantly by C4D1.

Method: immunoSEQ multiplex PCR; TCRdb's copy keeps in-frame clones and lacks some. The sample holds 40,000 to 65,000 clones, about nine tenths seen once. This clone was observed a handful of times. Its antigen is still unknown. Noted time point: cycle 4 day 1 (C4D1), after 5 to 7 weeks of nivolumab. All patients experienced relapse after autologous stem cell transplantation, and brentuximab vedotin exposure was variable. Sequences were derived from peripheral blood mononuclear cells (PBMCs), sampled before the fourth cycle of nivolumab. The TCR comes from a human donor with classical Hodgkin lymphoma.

CDR3 sequence: CASKRAGGTGANVLTF. The CDR3 DNA follows: TGTGCCAGTAAACGAGCGGGAGGGACTGGGGCCAACGTCCTGACTTTC. This rearrangement joins TRBV19 to TRBJ2-6; 10 bases fit TRBD2. This CDR3 is built from 16 residues. CDR1 and CDR2 (germline): LNHDA, SQIVND (reference sequence). V dropped 7 bases and J dropped 2; count of bases not matched to a gene: 5. Using reference TRBV19 and TRBJ2-6 for the parts outside the CDR3, the full variable domain is DGGITQSPKYLFRKEGQNVTLSCEQNLNHDAMYWYRQDPGQGLRLIYYSQIVNDFQKGDIAEGYSVSREKKESFPLTVTSAQKNPTAFYLCASKRAGGTGANVLTFGAGSRLTVL.